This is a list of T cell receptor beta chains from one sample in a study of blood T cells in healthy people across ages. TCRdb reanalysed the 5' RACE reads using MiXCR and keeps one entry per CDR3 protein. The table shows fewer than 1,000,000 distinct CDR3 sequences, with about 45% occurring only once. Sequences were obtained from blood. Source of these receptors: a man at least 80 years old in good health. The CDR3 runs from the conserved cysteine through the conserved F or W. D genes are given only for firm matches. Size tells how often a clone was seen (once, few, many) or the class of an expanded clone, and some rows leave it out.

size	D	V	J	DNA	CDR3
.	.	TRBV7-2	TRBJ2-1	TGTGCCAGCAGCTTAGTGATTTCTGGTGAGCAGTTCTTC	CASSLVISGEQFF
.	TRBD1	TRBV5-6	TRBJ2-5	TGTGCCAGCAGCGACGGGACAGGGTCGGAGACCCAGTACTTC	CASSDGTGSETQYF
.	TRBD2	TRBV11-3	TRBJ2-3	TGTGCCAGCAGCCACTGGACTAGAGGAGGCACAGATACGCAGTATTTT	CASSHWTRGGTDTQYF
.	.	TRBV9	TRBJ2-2	TGTGCCAGCAGCGTAGCTCCGGGCTACACCGGGGAGCTGTTTTTT	CASSVAPGYTGELFF
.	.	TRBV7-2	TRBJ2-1	TGTGCCAGCAGCCCCCCCCAGCGGACCCATGGTGAGCAGTTCTTC	CASSPPQRTHGEQFF
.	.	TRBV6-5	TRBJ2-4	TGTGCCAGCAGTCGACAGGGACTAGCCAAAAACATTCAGTACTTC	CASSRQGLAKNIQYF
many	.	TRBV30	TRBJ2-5	TGTGCCTGGAGAAGGACAGAGACCCAGTACTTC	CAWRRTETQYF
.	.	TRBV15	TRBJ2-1	TGTGCCACCAGCCCTTCTGTGGCTAGCGTGATCTATGAGCAGTTCTTC	CATSPSVASVIYEQFF
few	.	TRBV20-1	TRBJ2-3	TGCAGTGCCGCAGGGGGGGTAGGAGGCACAGATACGCAGTATTTT	CSAAGGVGGTDTQYF
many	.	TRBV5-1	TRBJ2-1	TGCGCCAGCAGCTTGCAGAGCGGACTCTCCTACAATGAGCAGTTCTTC	CASSLQSGLSYNEQFF
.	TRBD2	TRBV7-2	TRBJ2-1	TGTGCCAGCAGCTTAGTGGGGACTAGCGGGTATTACAATGAGCAGTTCTTC	CASSLVGTSGYYNEQFF
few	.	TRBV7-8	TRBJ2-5	TGTGCCAGCAGCTTAAGACTGAGGGAACAAGAGACCCAGTACTTC	CASSLRLREQETQYF
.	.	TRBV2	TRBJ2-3	TGTGCCAGCAGTGAACCCGTAGGGTTGACAGATACGCAGTATTTT	CASSEPVGLTDTQYF
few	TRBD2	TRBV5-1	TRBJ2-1	TGCGCCAGCAGCCCAGCGGGGTCCGACAATGAGCAGTTCTTC	CASSPAGSDNEQFF
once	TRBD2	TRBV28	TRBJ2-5	TGTGCCAGCAGTTTCCAGCGGGAGGGCGGGGTGACCCAGTACTTC	CASSFQREGGVTQYF
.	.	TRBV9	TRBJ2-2	TGTGCCAGCAGCGTAGATGTGGGAGGCGGCGCCGGGGAGCTGTTTTTT	CASSVDVGGGAGELFF
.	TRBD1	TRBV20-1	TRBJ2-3	TGCAGTGCTGAGCCGCCGGGACAGCTCACAGATACGCAGTATTTT	CSAEPPGQLTDTQYF
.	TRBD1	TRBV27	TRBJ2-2	TGTGCCAGCAGCCGGGACAGGGTTCCCGGGGAGCTGTTTTTT	CASSRDRVPGELFF